The rows below give T cell receptor beta chains drawn from one sample of a study of T cells after yellow fever vaccination. TCRdb ran MiXCR on the 5' RACE reads and lists one entry per CDR3 protein. There are about 320,000 distinct CDR3 sequences in the sample; approximately 11% occur only once, and 3.3% lies in the top ten. This specimen was CD4+ T cells sorted from PBMCs, taken 45 days after the yellow fever booster vaccination. The origin of the receptors is a man between 18 and 35 years old who received the YFV17D yellow fever vaccine. The CDR3 runs from the conserved cysteine through the conserved F or W. D genes are given only for firm matches. Size tells how often a clone was seen (once, few, many) or the class of an expanded clone, and some rows leave it out.

cdr3_aa cdr3_nt clone_size j_call d_call v_call
CASSLVLQAQYF TGTGCCAGCAGCCTTGTCCTCCAGGCGCAGTATTTT few TRBJ2-3 - TRBV7-9
CASSHGGQGDSPLHF TGCGCCAGCAGCCACGGTGGCCAGGGGGATTCACCCCTCCACTTT many TRBJ1-6 TRBD1 TRBV4-3
CASSFGSNYGYTF TGTGCCAGCAGCTTCGGGAGTAACTATGGCTACACCTTC - TRBJ1-2 - TRBV5-4
CAISESPTLAQHF TGTGCCATCAGTGAGTCCCCAACCCTGGCCCAGCATTTT few TRBJ1-5 - TRBV10-3
CASSGRQGDNSPLHF TGCGCCAGCAGCGGGAGACAGGGAGATAATTCACCCCTCCACTTT - TRBJ1-6 TRBD1 TRBV5-1
CASSPVGQGTTDTQYF TGTGCCAGCAGCCCCGTCGGTCAGGGTACGACAGATACGCAGTATTTT - TRBJ2-3 - TRBV7-3
CASRGATTDTQYF TGTGCCAGCCGAGGGGCGACGACAGATACGCAGTATTTT - TRBJ2-3 - TRBV7-2
CSAPLAGGLSYEQYF TGCAGTGCCCCGCTAGCGGGGGGTTTGTCCTACGAGCAGTACTTC - TRBJ2-7 TRBD2 TRBV20-1
CASSPDRSTDTQYF TGTGCCAGCAGCCCGGACAGAAGCACAGATACGCAGTATTTT many TRBJ2-3 - TRBV7-9
CASSRAPYSGGLQETQYF TGTGCTAGCAGCCGAGCCCCATATAGCGGGGGTTTACAAGAGACCCAGTACTTC - TRBJ2-5 TRBD2 TRBV7-7
CASHGAGVTGELFF TGTGCCAGTCACGGGGCAGGGGTCACCGGGGAGCTGTTTTTT - TRBJ2-2 - TRBV2
CSARSDKETQYF TGCAGTGCTAGATCGGACAAAGAGACCCAGTACTTC few TRBJ2-5 - TRBV20-1
CASRGAGNQPQHF TGTGCCAGCAGGGGAGCAGGGAATCAGCCCCAGCATTTT few TRBJ1-5 - TRBV2
CASSVEGTSIEKLFF TGTGCCAGCAGCGTAGAAGGGACATCGATAGAAAAACTGTTTTTT few TRBJ1-4 - TRBV9
CASSPKGGNEQFF TGTGCCAGCTCACCAAAAGGGGGCAATGAGCAGTTCTTC few TRBJ2-1 - TRBV18
CASAQGWTPYNEQFF TGTGCCAGCGCACAGGGGTGGACCCCCTACAATGAGCAGTTCTTC - TRBJ2-1 TRBD1 TRBV3-1
CASSRTVDTEAFF TGCGCCAGCAGCCGTACAGTCGACACTGAAGCTTTCTTT - TRBJ1-1 - TRBV4-1
CASSSGGSYNSPLHF TGTGCCAGCAGTTCGGGGGGCTCCTATAATTCACCCCTCCACTTT - TRBJ1-6 - TRBV28
CASSVGPQRQAFF TGTGCCAGCAGCGTGGGACCGCAAAGGCAAGCTTTCTTT few TRBJ1-1 - TRBV11-3
CASSGGGSLYEQYF TGTGCCAGCAGCGGGGGGGGGTCCCTTTACGAGCAGTACTTC - TRBJ2-7 TRBD2 TRBV6-5
CASSRYRGDYGYTF TGTGCCAGCAGTCGGTACAGGGGAGACTATGGCTACACCTTC - TRBJ1-2 TRBD1 TRBV12-3/TRBV12-4
CASLWAGAGGELFF TGTGCCAGCCTCTGGGCAGGGGCGGGCGGGGAGCTGTTTTTT few TRBJ2-2 - TRBV7-2
CASSSRALVDTQYF TGTGCCAGCAGCTCCCGGGCGTTGGTAGATACGCAGTATTTT few TRBJ2-3 - TRBV7-9
CSARKGVNTEAFF TGCAGTGCTAGGAAGGGGGTAAACACTGAAGCTTTCTTT many TRBJ1-1 - TRBV20-1
CATSRDPGGAETQYF TGTGCCACCAGCAGAGACCCCGGGGGGGCGGAGACCCAGTACTTC - TRBJ2-5 TRBD2 TRBV15
CASSAYRGQSTEAFF TGCGCCAGCAGCGCCTACAGGGGCCAAAGCACTGAAGCTTTCTTT - TRBJ1-1 TRBD1 TRBV5-1
CASSYDWNEQFF TGTGCCAGCAGCTACGACTGGAATGAGCAGTTCTTC few TRBJ2-1 - TRBV3-1
CASSSGTGLGEKLFF TGTGCCAGCAGTTCCGGGACAGGGTTGGGTGAAAAACTGTTTTTT - TRBJ1-4 TRBD1 TRBV6-5
CASSLVGPETQYF TGTGCCAGCAGCTTAGTAGGGCCAGAGACCCAGTACTTC many TRBJ2-5 - TRBV7-2
CASSSSTGTLNYGYTF TGCGCCAGCTCCTCCTCCACCGGGACGCTTAACTATGGCTACACCTTC - TRBJ1-2 - TRBV5-1
CASSSLDTQYF TGTGCCAGCAGCTCCCTTGATACGCAGTATTTT - TRBJ2-3 - TRBV6-5
CASSQTWSQPQHF TGTGCCAGCAGCCAGACTTGGTCGCAGCCCCAGCATTTT many TRBJ1-5 - TRBV3-1
CASSLVRGPHIDTQYF TGTGCCAGCAGCTTAGTGCGGGGGCCCCACATAGATACGCAGTATTTT - TRBJ2-3 - TRBV11-2
CASSLRQGTSYNEQFF TGTGCCAGCAGCTTGAGACAGGGGACGTCCTACAATGAGCAGTTCTTC few TRBJ2-1 TRBD1 TRBV7-9
CASSYVRPGKETQYF TGTGCCAGCAGTTACGTGCGGCCAGGGAAGGAGACCCAGTACTTC few TRBJ2-5 - TRBV6-8
CASSLVDRGAYEQYF TGTGCCAGCAGTTTGGTGGACAGGGGGGCCTACGAGCAGTACTTC few TRBJ2-7 TRBD1 TRBV5-4
CASSFQRGVQETQYF TGCGCCAGCAGCTTCCAGCGGGGGGTCCAAGAGACCCAGTACTTC many TRBJ2-5 TRBD2 TRBV5-1
CASSLDSRGQPQHF TGTGCCAGCTCACTCGACAGTCGCGGTCAGCCCCAGCATTTT few TRBJ1-5 - TRBV18
CASSQMEGGTNEKLFF TGTGCCAGCAGCCAAATGGAGGGAGGAACTAATGAAAAACTGTTTTTT many TRBJ1-4 - TRBV3-1
CASSITGTRQETQYF TGTGCCAGCAGCATAACCGGGACACGCCAAGAGACCCAGTACTTC few TRBJ2-5 - TRBV5-4
CASSAYNIGDYGYTF TGTGCCAGCAGCGCGTATAACATTGGGGACTATGGCTACACCTTC - TRBJ1-2 - TRBV7-2
CASSLAHGQGDTEAFF TGTGCCAGCAGCTTAGCGCATGGACAGGGGGACACTGAAGCTTTCTTT - TRBJ1-1 TRBD1 TRBV11-1
CASSALQGAYGNTIYF TGTGCCAGCAGCGCGTTACAGGGGGCGTATGGAAACACCATATATTTT - TRBJ1-3 TRBD1 TRBV7-9
CSARGSGGRHTEAFF TGCAGTGCTCGAGGGTCCGGGGGCCGGCATACTGAAGCTTTCTTT - TRBJ1-1 - TRBV20-1
CATSDSALIPYGYTF TGTGCCACCAGTGATTCAGCGCTCATACCATATGGCTACACCTTC many TRBJ1-2 - TRBV24-1
CSAPRTAHNEQFF TGCAGTGCTCCAAGGACAGCCCACAATGAGCAGTTCTTC many TRBJ2-1 - TRBV20-1
CSARDFGDYGYTF TGCAGTGCTAGAGATTTCGGGGACTATGGCTACACCTTC once TRBJ1-2 - TRBV20-1
CASSDNRRTGELFF TGTGCCAGCAGTGACAACAGACGCACCGGGGAGCTGTTTTTT - TRBJ2-2 - TRBV2
CASSYSRSQETQYF TGTGCCAGCAGTTACTCAAGGAGCCAAGAGACCCAGTACTTC - TRBJ2-5 - TRBV6-6
CASSSGTGGYQPQHF TGTGCCAGCAGCTCCGGGACAGGGGGGTATCAGCCCCAGCATTTT - TRBJ1-5 TRBD1 TRBV7-2
CASSPPSGLGETQYF TGTGCTAGCAGCCCCCCGTCGGGACTAGGAGAGACCCAGTACTTC many TRBJ2-5 TRBD2 TRBV7-7
CSARSPSGYEQYF TGCAGTGCTAGATCCCCTTCGGGCTACGAGCAGTACTTC few TRBJ2-7 - TRBV20-1
CASERTAANYGYTF TGTGCCAGCGAAAGGACAGCTGCTAACTATGGCTACACCTTC few TRBJ1-2 - TRBV28